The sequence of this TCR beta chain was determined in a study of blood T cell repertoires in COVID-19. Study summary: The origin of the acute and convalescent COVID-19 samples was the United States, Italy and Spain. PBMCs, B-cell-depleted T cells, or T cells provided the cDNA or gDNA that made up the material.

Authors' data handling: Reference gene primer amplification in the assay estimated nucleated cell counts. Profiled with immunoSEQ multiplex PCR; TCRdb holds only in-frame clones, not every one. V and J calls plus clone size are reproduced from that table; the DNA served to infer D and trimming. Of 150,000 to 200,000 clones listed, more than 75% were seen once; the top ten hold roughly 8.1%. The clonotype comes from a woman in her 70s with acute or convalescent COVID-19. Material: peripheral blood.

The CDR3 region is CASSLNRGPEAFF. The DNA of the CDR3 is TGTGCCAGCAGCTTGAACAGGGGACCTGAAGCTTTCTTT. This chain joins TRBV11-2 and TRBJ1-1; 7 bases align to TRBD1. Germline-derived CDR1 and CDR2 are SGHAT and FQNNGV. The CDR3 length is 13 residues. J gave up 6 bases and V 3 bases, and 4 bases lay outside the gene matches.